One and the same sample provided the 4 T cell receptor beta chains below, sequenced in a study of early T cells in non-severe SARS-CoV-2 infection. One entry per CDR3 protein, called by TCRdb with MiXCR from the 5' RACE reads. The sample contains some 63,000 distinct CDR3 sequences, 10% to 15% of which appear only once. Sequenced material: whole blood. The receptors here all came from an adult who was a healthcare worker with PCR-confirmed SARS-CoV-2 infection or an uninfected control (not recorded which).

This clonotype was counted many times. The chain joins TRBV5-1 to TRBJ1-2; 8 bases fit TRBD1. Germline V gene sequence: CDR1 SGHRS, CDR2 YFSETQ. The length of the CDR3 is 15 residues. J gave up 0 bases and V 2 bases, and 3 bases lay outside the gene matches. The CDR3 loop is CASSLTGGANYGYTF. The CDR3 DNA sequence: TGCGCCAGCAGCTTAACAGGGGGAGCTAACTATGGCTACACCTTC.

The V call is TRBV9, the J call TRBJ1-3; no firm D call. The CDR3 has 15 amino acids. Germline V gene sequence: CDR1 SGDLS, CDR2 YYNGEE. V lost 0 bases, J lost 0 bases, and 7 bases lay in between. The CDR3, as DNA: TGTGCCAGCAGCGTAGGTAGCCACTCTGGAAACACCATATATTTT. Encoded protein: CASSVGSHSGNTIYF.

CDR3 coding DNA: TGCGCCAGCAGCAAGGGACAGGGGCAAGAGACCCAGTACTTC. This gives the protein CASSKGQGQETQYF. The V and J genes are TRBV5-1 and TRBJ2-5, with 10 bases aligning to TRBD1. This CDR3 comprises 14 residues. V lost 4 bases to trimming and J lost 2 bases; unmatched junction nucleotides: 2. Germline CDR1 is SGHRS and CDR2 is YFSETQ.

Ten or more counts support this clonotype. The rearrangement joins TRBV10-3 to TRBJ2-7; D may be TRBD1 (5 bases). This CDR3 contains 20 residues. Germline V gene sequence: CDR1 ENHRY, CDR2 SYGVKD. V was trimmed by 0 bases and J by 4 bases, leaving 28 bases between them. This chain's CDR3 is CAISESNFDRRGLSLYEQYF. CDR3 sequence (DNA): TGTGCCATCAGTGAGTCGAACTTCGATAGAAGGGGTCTATCACTATACGAGCAGTACTTC.